Shown below are 25 T cell receptor beta chains from a single sample sequenced in a study of cytomegalovirus exposure and HLA in healthy donors (dated by TCRdb to 2016 to 2017). Library creation used the immunoSEQ multiplex PCR assay. For the multiplex PCR, a mixture combining 60 forward primers for TCR Vbeta segments and 13 reverse primers for TCR Jbeta segments was used. The source is immuneACCESS, and TCRdb retained only in-frame sequences with V and J called. Part of the clones is not carried over; for the studies checked, unresolved V genes explain less than half of this, and the remainder is unexplained. The sample table shows 150,000 to 200,000 clones, and around three quarters are seen once. The top ten clonotypes cover approximately 1.5% of the sample. What was sequenced was PBMCs. These receptors came from a man aged 35-49 years in good health and CMV-seronegative.

This chain links TRBV11-2 with TRBJ2-5; a possible D gene is TRBD2 (6 bases). The CDR3 covers 16 residues. Germline V gives CDR1 SGHAT, CDR2 FQNNGV. V was cut by 5 bases and J by 5 bases, with 21 bases left in between. The DNA for the CDR3 is TGTGCCAGCAGCGAACAAAGGCTAGCGCTGGGGGAGACCCAGTACTTC. Translating gives CASSEQRLALGETQYF.

This clone was counted a single time. The V call is TRBV27, the J call TRBJ1-5; no reliable D call. The CDR3 has 14 amino acids. Per germline, CDR1 MNHEY and CDR2 SMNVEV (reference sequence). Trimming shortened V by 6 bases and J by 2 bases, and 11 bases separated the two germline ends. The CDR3 region has the DNA TGTGCCAGCAGCCCAGAGGGTGGCAATCAGCCCCAGCATTTT. This encodes CASSPEGGNQPQHF.

This clone was detected once. The V gene is TRBV9, the J gene TRBJ2-3; TRBD1 might be the D (6 bases). Between the trimmed V and J ends, which lost 4 bases and 2 bases, there was a span of 11 bases. Germline values: CDR1 SGDLS, CDR2 YYNGEE. The CDR3 covers 14 residues. This chain's CDR3 is CASSPGANTDTQYF. The CDR3 region has the DNA TGTGCCAGCAGCCCAGGGGCCAACACAGATACGCAGTATTTT. Filled out from reference TRBV9 and TRBJ2-3, the complete variable domain reads DSGVTQTPKHLITATGQRVTLRCSPRSGDLSVYWYQQSLDQGLQFLIQYYNGEERAKGNILERFSAQQFPDLHSELNLSSLELGDSALYFCASSPGANTDTQYFGPGTRLTVL.

Notes on this clone: At one of its ends the junction is not consistent with the germline gene, which may arise from a read error. The J gene is TRBJ1-2, the V gene TRBV6-1; 9 nucleotides match TRBD1. CDR3 size: 15 residues. Germline-derived CDR1 and CDR2 are MNHNS and SASEGT. CDR3 amino acids: CASSKAGTGTYGYTF. The CDR3 DNA is TGTGCCAGCAGTAAAGCCGGGACAGGGACCTATGGCTACACCTTC.

The chain uses TRBV7-8 and TRBJ2-7, with 8 bases that match TRBD1. This CDR3 comprises 15 residues. V was pared by 5 bases and J by 2 bases, with 8 bases of the junction left unmatched. The germline V gene encodes CDR1 SGHVS and CDR2 FQNEAQ. The CDR3 nucleotides are TGTGCCAGCAGCCCAGTACGACAGGGGCCCTACGAGCAGTACTTC. It specifies CASSPVRQGPYEQYF.

The chain uses TRBV28 and TRBJ2-7; 8 bases align to TRBD1. V shed 4 bases and J 9 bases; nucleotides not matched to a gene: 11. The CDR3 is 14 amino acids. The germline V gene has CDR1 MDHEN and CDR2 SYDVKM. CDR3 in amino acids: CASSWGTGGVGQYF. The CDR3 bases are TGTGCCAGCAGTTGGGGGACAGGTGGGGTGGGGCAGTACTTC.

This chain joins TRBV6-4 and TRBJ1-5; no reliable D call. CDR3 length: 11 residues. The germline V gene has CDR1 MRHNA and CDR2 SNTAGT. Trimming pared 8 bases from V and 9 bases from J, leaving 11 bases between. CDR3 nucleotides: TGTGCCAGCCCCAAGTCGGGGCCCCAGCATTTT. This translates into CASPKSGPQHF.

This clone has only a few counts. A read error may produce the germline difference seen at one junction end. CDR3 sequence reads: CSSSSYLTGGNEKLFF. The DNA of the CDR3 is TGTTCCAGCAGCTCGTATTTGACAGGGGGAAATGAAAAACTGTTTTTT. This chain links TRBV7-9 with TRBJ1-4; 9 positions agree with TRBD1. Germline V gene data show CDR1 as SEHNR and CDR2 as FQNEAQ (reference sequence). The CDR3 runs 16 residues.

The chain couples TRBV5-1 to TRBJ2-7; no reliable D call. CDR3 size: 13 residues. Between the trimmed V and J ends, which lost 2 bases and 4 bases, there was a span of 10 bases. Germline assignment: CDR1 SGHRS and CDR2 YFSETQ. The CDR3 loop is CASSFNSRYEQYF. The CDR3 DNA follows: TGCGCCAGCAGCTTTAACAGCCGGTACGAGCAGTACTTC.

Comments on this clone: At one boundary the junction diverges from the germline segment, which might be a read error. The chain joins TRBV23-1 to TRBJ2-6; D possibly corresponds to TRBD1 (5 bases). TRBV23-1 is treated as an ORF (open reading frame) with a function not yet certain. This CDR3 region has 15 residues. The chain's CDR3 is CASRWLRHGANGLTF. CDR3 DNA: TGCGCCAGCAGATGGTTGAGGCATGGGGCCAACGGCCTGACTTTC.

This chain links TRBV7-9 with TRBJ1-1; a possible D gene is TRBD1 (5 bases). Deletions cut 5 bases from V and 1 base from J, with 14 bases between. Germline-derived CDR1 and CDR2 are SEHNR and FQNEAQ (reference sequence). This CDR3 has 15 amino acids. The CDR3 region has the DNA TGTGCCAGCAGCCCGGGTAGGGGTTGGAACACTGAAGCTTTCTTT. Protein: CASSPGRGWNTEAFF.

The V gene is TRBV28, the J gene TRBJ2-5, with 10 positions matching TRBD1. The CDR3 loop spans 16 amino acids. Germline values: CDR1 MDHEN, CDR2 SYDVKM. V was pared by 1 base and J by 2 bases, with 4 bases of the junction left unmatched. The CDR3 DNA sequence: TGTGCCAGCAGTTTATACCCGGGACAGGGGCAAGAGACCCAGTACTTC. Translated, it gives CASSLYPGQGQETQYF.

The rearrangement joins TRBV30 to TRBJ2-5, with TRBD2 matching over 8 bases. The J call is uncertain, as TRBJ2-7 better fits the DNA end. The CDR3 runs 13 residues. Germline V lookup: CDR1 GTSNPN, CDR2 SVGIG (reference sequence). CDR3 nucleotides: TGTGCCTGGAGTGGTCGGGAGGGATACGAGCAGTACTTC. It yields the protein CAWSGREGYEQYF.

The chain links TRBV5-1 to TRBJ2-5, with D uncertain. The V gene's germline CDR1 is SGHRS and CDR2 YFSETQ. This CDR3 has 14 residues. Trimming cost V 1 base and J 2 bases, with 9 bases left between them. CDR3 nucleotide sequence: TGCGCCAGCAGCTTGTCGCCAGTACAAGAGACCCAGTACTTC. This gives the protein CASSLSPVQETQYF.

The CDR3: CASREGLAGDEQYV. CDR3 in DNA: TGTGCCAGCAGGGAGGGACTAGCGGGAGACGAGCAGTACGTC. The chain carries TRBV6-1 and TRBJ2-7, with 14 bases lining up with TRBD2. The CDR3 sequence is 14 residues long. Germline V gene lookup returns CDR1 MNHNS and CDR2 SASEGT. J gave up 5 bases and V 6 bases, and 3 bases lay outside the gene matches.

V usage is TRBV5-4 and J usage is TRBJ2-1, with D unresolved. CDR1 SGHNT and CDR2 YYREEE come from the germline V gene (reference sequence). The CDR3 is 13 residues long. V was cut by 2 bases and J by 5 bases, with 8 bases left in between. CDR3 residues: CASSLLMNNEQFF. Written as DNA, the CDR3 is TGTGCCAGCAGCTTACTTATGAACAATGAGCAGTTCTTC.

The chain combines TRBV4-1 with TRBJ2-7; TRBD2 is a possible D gene (5 bases). This CDR3 is 13 amino acids long. Germline lookup yields CDR1 MGHRA and CDR2 YSYEKL. V was shortened by 4 bases and J by 2 bases, with 9 bases between the two germline ends. Here the CDR3 DNA reads TGCGCCAGCAGCCCCTCCGGGACCTACGAGCAGTACTTC. Translated: CASSPSGTYEQYF.

A word on this clone: The junction does not match germline at one end; this may be a read error. The chain employs TRBV28 and TRBJ2-6; perhaps TRBD1 as D (5 bases). There are 13 residues in the CDR3. Germline V gene lookup returns CDR1 MDHEN and CDR2 SYDVKM. This CDR3 is CATRRSGANGLTF. The DNA of the CDR3 is TGTGCCACTCGCCGATCTGGGGCCAACGGCCTGACTTTC.

CDR3 coding DNA: TGTGCCTGGGAACTTACAGATACGCAGTATTTT. Translation gives CAWELTDTQYF. This chain connects TRBV30 to TRBJ2-3; no clear D gene. The CDR3 covers 11 residues. The germline V and J ends were trimmed by 5 bases and 3 bases, with 6 bases remaining between them. Looked up from germline, CDR1 is GTSNPN and CDR2 is SVGIG (reference sequence).

The rearrangement joins TRBV28 to TRBJ2-7; TRBD2 matches 8 bases. CDR1 is MDHEN, CDR2 SYDVKM, per germline. Trimming at V came to 5 bases and at J to 3 bases, leaving 0 bases not matched to a gene. The CDR3 consists of 12 residues. The CDR3, as DNA: TGTGCCAGCAGTGGGACTAGCTACGAGCAGTACGTC. Protein sequence: CASSGTSYEQYV.

The chain recombines TRBV15 with TRBJ1-4; D unresolved. The CDR3 runs to 15 residues. V was clipped by 7 bases and J by 0 bases, with 12 bases between them. The germline V gene has CDR1 LNHNV and CDR2 YYDKDF (reference sequence). In nucleotides, the CDR3 is TGTGCCACCAACACCGAGGGAGCAACTAATGAAAAACTGTTTTTT. This codes for CATNTEGATNEKLFF. The whole variable domain, remainder taken from reference TRBV15 and TRBJ1-4, is DAMVIQNPRYQVTQFGKPVTLSCSQTLNHNVMYWYQQKSSQAPKLLFHYYDKDFNNEADTPDNFQSRRPNTSFCFLDIRSPGLGDTAMYLCATNTEGATNEKLFFGSGTQLSVL.

The table lists this clone with a count of one. J is TRBJ1-2 and V is TRBV6-7; D unresolved. TRBV6-7 is an open reading frame whose function is uncertain. CDR3 length: 17 residues. V lost 0 bases and J 5 bases, leaving 19 bases between the germline ends. The CDR3: CASSYSKLSGLPYGYTF. The DNA of the CDR3 is TGTGCCAGCAGTTACTCGAAGCTTTCAGGCCTACCTTATGGCTACACCTTC.

The rearrangement uses TRBV5-1 and TRBJ2-4; TRBD2 matches 13 bases. V was clipped by 2 bases and J by 6 bases; unmatched bases: 8. The CDR3 has 17 amino acids. Per germline, CDR1 SGHRS and CDR2 YFSETQ. The CDR3 sequence is CASSFSTSGRALNIQYF. CDR3 in DNA: TGCGCCAGCAGCTTCTCAACTAGCGGGAGGGCCTTAAACATTCAGTACTTC.

The chain recombines TRBV18 with TRBJ1-3; 7 nucleotides agree with TRBD1. The CDR3 runs to 16 residues. Germline lookup yields CDR1 KGHSH and CDR2 LQKENI. V dropped 6 bases and J dropped 0; count of bases not matched to a gene: 8. The CDR3 reads CASSQPGQLSGNTIYF. CDR3 coding DNA: TGTGCCAGCTCTCAGCCGGGACAGCTCTCTGGAAACACCATATATTTT.

This clone was seen more than once but under ten times. This chain uses TRBV6-1 with TRBJ2-7; 12 bases match TRBD2. This CDR3 contains 15 residues. In germline, CDR1 is MNHNS, CDR2 SASEGT. The junction had 1 base not matched to a gene; V was cut back by 1 base and J by 3 bases. The CDR3 protein is CASSEETSGSYEQYV. DNA for the CDR3: TGTGCCAGCAGTGAAGAGACTAGCGGGAGCTACGAGCAGTACGTC.